Below are 8 T cell receptor beta chains sequenced from a single sample in a study of radiotherapy plus CTLA-4 blockade in lung cancer. Profiling relied on immunoSEQ multiplex PCR, and the TCRdb table lists in-frame clones only, not all of them. This sample has fewer than 45,000 clones; around 77% occur once, and the top ten carry about a tenth. This specimen was peripheral blood, taken from a patient treated with radiotherapy plus ipilimumab. The receptor source for this set is a human donor with non-small cell lung cancer who had stable disease on radiotherapy plus ipilimumab.

The J gene is TRBJ1-2, the V gene TRBV30, with D possibly matching TRBD1 (5 bases). V lost 0 bases, J lost 3 bases, and 8 bases lay in between. Germline CDR1 GTSNPN, CDR2 SVGIG (reference sequence). The CDR3 consists of 13 residues. The CDR3 here is CAWSVRADYGYTF. The DNA of the CDR3 is TGTGCCTGGAGTGTCAGGGCCGACTATGGCTACACCTTC.

This chain links TRBV29-1 with TRBJ2-5, with TRBD2 matching over 10 bases. Germline CDR1 and CDR2: SQVTM and ANQGSEA. The CDR3 consists of 14 residues. V lost 6 bases and J lost 5; bases outside the gene matches: 9. DNA for the CDR3: TGCAGCGTAGTTTCCGGGACTAGCGTTGAGACCCAGTACTTC. Encoded protein: CSVVSGTSVETQYF.

The chain links TRBV27 to TRBJ2-2; D not resolved. Trimming took off 3 bases at V and 3 bases at J, with 11 bases between the two ends. Germline V lookup: CDR1 MNHEY, CDR2 SMNVEV (reference sequence). The length of the CDR3 is 15 residues. The chain's CDR3 is CASSLYSYYTGELFF. CDR3 in DNA: TGTGCCAGCAGTTTGTACAGCTACTACACCGGGGAGCTGTTTTTT.

The chain is built from TRBV29-1 and TRBJ2-5; D is perhaps TRBD1 (6 bases). V lost 7 bases and J lost 2, with 17 bases in between. Germline V gene sequence: CDR1 SQVTM, CDR2 ANQGSEA. This CDR3 has 14 residues. The CDR3 DNA is TGCAGCGCATCACAGGGTTGGCGACAAGAGACCCAGTACTTC. It is translated as CSASQGWRQETQYF.

V usage is TRBV10-2 and J usage is TRBJ1-3; possible D gene TRBD1, 6 bases. In germline, CDR1 is WSHSY, CDR2 SAAADI. The CDR3 sequence is 15 residues long. With 7 bases removed from V and 2 bases from J, the gap between germline ends came to 15 bases. The CDR3 protein is CASTGQLIPGNTIYF. DNA for the CDR3: TGCGCCAGCACAGGACAGTTAATCCCTGGAAACACCATATATTTT.

The V gene is TRBV11-3, the J gene TRBJ2-5; D is undetermined. Looked up from germline, CDR1 is SGHNT and CDR2 is YENEEA. This CDR3 is 11 amino acids long. V gave up 8 bases and J gave up 4 bases, with 8 bases separating them. CDR3 protein: CASGPGETQYF. The CDR3 DNA follows: TGTGCCAGCGGCCCTGGAGAGACCCAGTACTTC.

By share, this clone counts as medium-sized. The chain uses TRBV6-6 and TRBJ1-1; D gene ambiguous. Trimming shortened V by 0 bases and J by 1 base, and 12 bases separated the two germline ends. The CDR3 consists of 16 residues. Germline V CDR1 and CDR2: MNHNY, SVGAGI (reference sequence). CDR3 region: CASSYSKITGNTEAFF. In DNA form, the CDR3 reads TGTGCCAGCAGTTACTCGAAAATTACGGGGAACACTGAAGCTTTCTTT.

This chain connects TRBV7-9 to TRBJ2-1; weak D call: TRBD2 (6 bases). The CDR3 spans 16 residues. CDR1 and CDR2 (germline): SEHNR, FQNEAQ (reference sequence). Trimming left V 5 bases short and J 9 bases short, with 23 bases between. The CDR3 reads CASSPPNPIAEGEQFF. The CDR3 bases are TGTGCCAGCAGCCCCCCTAACCCTATAGCGGAGGGTGAGCAGTTCTTC.